The 23 T cell receptor beta chains reported below all come from one sample, sequenced in a study of shared clonotypes between healthy human individuals. Sequenced by immunoSEQ multiplex PCR; TCRdb stores in-frame clones only, minus some. The table has roughly 660,000 clones, about 92% seen once. Sequenced sample: memory CD8+ T cells from PBMCs. The subset is: CD45RO+ cells pooled with CCR7-negative TemRA cells. Receptors originate from a man aged 18 to 30 in good health. Some clones in this sample may be carry-over from other donors' samples.

The chain has TRBV13 and TRBJ2-5; D ambiguous. Trimming took 8 bases from V and 2 from J, leaving 6 bases between them. Germline loops: CDR1 PRHDT, CDR2 FYEKMQ (reference sequence). The CDR3 length is 11 residues. CDR3 sequence reads: CASGRQETQYF. The CDR3 region has the DNA TGTGCCAGCGGAAGGCAAGAGACCCAGTACTTC.

The chain recombines TRBV5-8 with TRBJ2-1; the match to TRBD2 covers 7 bases. The junction had 23 bases not matched to a gene; V was cut back by 7 bases and J by 4 bases. Germline CDR1 reads SGHTS; CDR2 reads YDEGEE. The CDR3 covers 19 residues. CDR3 nucleotide sequence: TGTGCCAGCGGAGAGGAGTTCGTACTAGCGCAGGCCCCTTACAATGAGCAGTTCTTC. Translating it yields CASGEEFVLAQAPYNEQFF.

Concerning this clone: A read error may produce the germline difference seen at one junction end. This chain uses TRBV29-1 with TRBJ1-2, with a possible D match to TRBD1 (6 bases). Germline CDR1 SQVTM, CDR2 ANQGSEA. This CDR3 region has 13 residues. The CDR3 nucleotides read TGCAGCGTCCGAGAGGGGGGTTTCTATGACTACACCTTC. Encoded protein: CSVREGGFYDYTF.

The chain couples TRBV29-1 to TRBJ1-5; the D gene is possibly TRBD1 (5 bases). The CDR3 length is 14 residues. CDR1 and CDR2 (germline): SQVTM, ANQGSEA. V was cut by 4 bases and J by 3 bases, with 13 bases left in between. CDR3 loop: CSVVVDSPNQPQHF. The CDR3 DNA sequence: TGCAGCGTTGTGGTCGACAGCCCCAATCAGCCCCAGCATTTT. The variable domain in full, with the rest retrieved from reference TRBV29-1 and TRBJ1-5, is SAVISQKPSRDICQRGTSLTIQCQVDSQVTMMFWYRQQPGQSLTLIATANQGSEATYESGFVIDKFPISRPNLTFSTLTVSNMSPEDSSIYLCSVVVDSPNQPQHFGDGTRLSIL.

This chain connects TRBV10-3 to TRBJ2-7; D possibly matches TRBD1 or TRBD2 (7 bases each). The CDR3 is 11 amino acids. The ends were cut back, 7 bases at V and 7 bases at J, with 11 bases in the middle. In germline, CDR1 is ENHRY, CDR2 SYGVKD. In nucleotides, the CDR3 is TGTGCCATCACTCAGGGGGGGGAGCAGTACTTC. Its translation: CAITQGGEQYF.

This clone was seen only once. The chain employs TRBV7-2 and TRBJ2-1; D is unclear. The CDR3 is made up of 16 amino acids. Looked up from germline, CDR1 is SGHTA and CDR2 is FQGNSA. V lost 0 bases to trimming and J lost 1 base, with 10 bases between them. CDR3 amino acids: CASSLARISSYNEQFF. Here the CDR3 DNA reads TGTGCCAGCAGCTTAGCGCGGATCAGTTCCTACAATGAGCAGTTCTTC.

As concerns this clone: The sample has other DNA sequences that encode this CDR3 too. The rearrangement joins TRBV11-2 to TRBJ2-7, with D possibly being TRBD1 or TRBD2 (6 bases each). V was cut by 5 bases and J by 4 bases, with 15 bases left in between. The germline CDR1 and CDR2 sequences are SGHAT and FQNNGV. This CDR3 is 14 amino acids long. The chain's CDR3 is CASSPTGGLYEQYF. The DNA for the CDR3 is TGTGCCAGCAGCCCAACCGGGGGCCTTTACGAGCAGTACTTC.

The J gene is TRBJ2-7, the V gene TRBV27; weak D call: TRBD1 (6 bases). Trimming took off 5 bases at V and 4 bases at J, with 9 bases between the two ends. Per germline, CDR1 MNHEY and CDR2 SMNVEV (reference sequence). The CDR3 is 12 amino acids. The CDR3 DNA follows: TGTGCCAGCAGTAAAGGACAGTACGAGCAGTACTTC. It translates to CASSKGQYEQYF.

V gene TRBV7-9 combines with J gene TRBJ1-5; D is possibly TRBD1 (6 bases). Germline assignment: CDR1 SEHNR and CDR2 FQNEAQ (reference sequence). The CDR3 has 15 amino acids. Between the trimmed V and J ends, which lost 2 bases and 3 bases, there was a span of 11 bases. The CDR3 DNA reads TGTGCCAGCAGCTTATCAGGGGACCTCAATCAGCCCCAGCATTTT. Translation: CASSLSGDLNQPQHF.

The chain is built from TRBV11-3 and TRBJ2-1, with 7 bases aligning to TRBD1. From germline, CDR1 is SGHNT and CDR2 YENEEA. Germline trimming cut 5 bases from V and 8 bases from J; bases unmatched to any gene: 9. The CDR3 covers 14 residues. CDR3 sequence reads: CASSHDRANHEQFF. CDR3 sequence (DNA): TGTGCCAGCAGCCATGACAGGGCTAACCATGAGCAGTTCTTC.

The CDR3 region is CASSRGRYTDTQYF. CDR3 nucleotide sequence: TGTGCCAGCAGCCGAGGCCGGTACACAGATACGCAGTATTTT. The gene calls are TRBV7-2 and TRBJ2-3; no definite D call. The germline CDR1 and CDR2 sequences are SGHTA and FQGNSA. V lost 5 bases and J lost 2, with 11 bases in between. This CDR3 has 14 amino acids.

CDR3 amino acids: CASSSQVLAGEEYF. Here the CDR3 DNA reads TGTGCCAGCAGTTCACAAGTACTAGCGGGAGAGGAATACTTC. The chain combines TRBV27 with TRBJ2-7; TRBD2 matches 11 bases. Germline V gene sequence: CDR1 MNHEY, CDR2 SMNVEV (reference sequence). The CDR3 has 14 residues. V lost 4 bases, J lost 13 bases, and 12 bases stayed unmatched.

This chain joins TRBV28 and TRBJ1-1; 7 bases map to TRBD1. Trimming at V came to 6 bases and at J to 0 bases, leaving 7 bases not matched to a gene. Germline assignment: CDR1 MDHEN and CDR2 SYDVKM. This CDR3 has 15 amino acids. CDR3: CASSPDREVNTEAFF. The CDR3 nucleotides read TGTGCCAGCAGCCCCGACAGGGAAGTGAACACTGAAGCTTTCTTT. Full variable domain (outside the CDR3, taken from reference TRBV28 and TRBJ1-1): DVKVTQSSRYLVKRTGEKVFLECVQDMDHENMFWYRQDPGLGLRLIYFSYDVKMKEKGDIPEGYSVSREKKERFSLILESASTNQTSMYLCASSPDREVNTEAFFGQGTRLTVV.

The J gene is TRBJ2-7, the V gene TRBV11-2, with 7 nucleotides matching TRBD1. CDR3 length equals 17 residues. J was trimmed by 4 bases and V by 4 bases; bases with no gene match: 16. In germline, CDR1 is SGHAT, CDR2 FQNNGV. CDR3: CASSSYKSRDRVYEQYF. The DNA of the CDR3 is TGTGCCAGCAGCTCCTACAAGAGCCGGGACAGAGTTTACGAGCAGTACTTC.

This rearrangement joins TRBV14 to TRBJ2-1, with D maybe TRBD2 (6 bases). The CDR3 has 17 residues. Germline loops: CDR1 SGHDN, CDR2 FVKESK. Trimming cost V 0 bases and J 5 bases, with 17 bases left between them. Written as DNA, the CDR3 is TGTGCCAGCAGCCAAGATCGTAGTGTGGCTAGCGACAATGAGCAGTTCTTC. Translated: CASSQDRSVASDNEQFF.

This chain joins TRBV28 and TRBJ1-2; 9 bases match TRBD1. V was pared by 5 bases and J by 7 bases, with 8 bases of the junction left unmatched. Germline loops: CDR1 MDHEN, CDR2 SYDVKM. The CDR3 runs to 14 residues. Written as DNA, the CDR3 is TGTGCCAGCAGTCCCAGGACAGGGGCAGTTGGCTACACCTTC. Translating gives CASSPRTGAVGYTF.

The V call is TRBV28, the J call TRBJ2-3, with D possibly TRBD1 on 6 matching bases. Germline V CDR1 and CDR2: MDHEN, SYDVKM. Trimming removed 11 bases at V and 8 bases at J, with 17 bases between. The length of the CDR3 is 12 residues. This CDR3 reads CASRRGGATQYF. The CDR3 nucleotides are TGTGCCTCCCGGAGAGGGGGAGCTACGCAGTATTTT.

The chain joins TRBV4-2 to TRBJ2-7, with D unresolved. V gave up 1 base and J gave up 4 bases, with 8 bases separating them. This CDR3 has 13 amino acids. Germline V lookup: CDR1 LGHNA, CDR2 YNFKEQ. The CDR3 DNA sequence: TGTGCCAGCAGCCAAGCTCCCAGTTACGAGCAGTACTTC. Its protein is CASSQAPSYEQYF.

The V gene is TRBV29-1, the J gene TRBJ2-5, with 8 positions matching TRBD1. The tail of the sequence fits TRBJ2-7 better, so the J call may be wrong. Germline CDR1 is SQVTM and CDR2 is ANQGSEA. This CDR3 contains 13 residues. The DNA for the CDR3 is TGCAGCACCCGGGACAGGACGTCCTACGAGCAGTACTTC. This codes for CSTRDRTSYEQYF.

This clone was counted a single time. The rearrangement joins TRBV2 to TRBJ1-2, with 7 bases that match TRBD1. There are 16 residues in the CDR3. In germline, CDR1 is SNHLY, CDR2 FYNNEI. The ends lost 3 bases at V and 5 bases at J; junction bases unmatched: 12. In DNA, the CDR3 is TGTGCCAGCAGTGAGTCGACAGGGAATTACCCTTATGGCTACACCTTC. Translated: CASSESTGNYPYGYTF.

DNA for the CDR3: TGTGCCAGCAGCCCAAGTGGGTATGGCTACACCTTC. Translating gives CASSPSGYGYTF. This chain connects TRBV9 to TRBJ1-2; D is undetermined. CDR3 length: 12 amino acids. The V end was cut by 4 bases, the J end by 5 bases, with 9 bases between. The germline gives CDR1 SGDLS, CDR2 YYNGEE.

The chain recombines TRBV9 with TRBJ2-1, with D perhaps assigned TRBD1 or TRBD2 (6 bases each). The CDR3 extends over 15 amino acids. Germline V gene data show CDR1 as SGDLS and CDR2 as YYNGEE. Trimming took off 3 bases at V and 4 bases at J, with 14 bases between the two ends. This CDR3 is CASSALGGQYNEQFF. The DNA of the CDR3 is TGTGCCAGCAGCGCCCTCGGGGGACAATACAATGAGCAGTTCTTC.

This clone was seen a single time. The J gene is TRBJ2-7, the V gene TRBV27; 9 bases match TRBD2. Looked up from germline, CDR1 is MNHEY and CDR2 is SMNVEV (reference sequence). The CDR3 loop spans 16 amino acids. The trim removed 1 base at V and 2 bases at J, leaving 6 bases unmatched. In DNA, the CDR3 is TGTGCCAGCAGTTTATTCCCCACTAGCGGGCCCTACGAGCAGTACTTC. This translates into CASSLFPTSGPYEQYF.